The 12 T cell receptor beta chains below all came from one sample that was sequenced in a study of Ad26.COV2.S vaccination and SARS-CoV-2 variants. The table came from immunoSEQ multiplex PCR; TCRdb's copy has only in-frame clones and leaves some out. The top ten hold 5% of the sample, which has about 350,000 clones, approximately 90% seen once. This sample's treatment: over 15 received Ad26.COV2.S at low or high dose, single or two shots; 5 received placebo; per-sample allocation not given. Each sample was drawn 63 days after the first injection (of vaccine or placebo). This sample comprised peripheral blood, obtained in a trial of Ad26.COV2.S vaccine versus placebo. These receptors were taken from a person between 18 and 65 years old who received the Ad26.COV2.S COVID-19 vaccine or a placebo.

This chain links TRBV19 with TRBJ1-5, with 10 bases fitting TRBD1. Trimming removed 5 bases from V and 6 bases from J; junction bases left unmatched: 4. CDR1 and CDR2 from the germline V gene are LNHDA and SQIVND (reference sequence). This CDR3 has 14 amino acids. The CDR3: CASSQTGGSQPQHF. The CDR3 nucleotides are TGTGCCAGTAGTCAGACAGGGGGCAGTCAGCCCCAGCATTTT.

The chain carries TRBV29-1 and TRBJ2-3, with D perhaps TRBD2 (5 bases). This CDR3 contains 12 residues. Germline V gives CDR1 SQVTM, CDR2 ANQGSEA. The V gene lost 2 bases and the J gene lost 4 bases, with 7 bases spanning the gap. In DNA form, the CDR3 reads TGCAGCGTTGAATACGGGGCAGATACGCAGTATTTT. The encoded protein is CSVEYGADTQYF.

V usage is TRBV7-8 and J usage is TRBJ1-2; 11 bases line up with TRBD1. V lost 5 bases and J lost 3; bases outside the gene matches: 8. CDR3 size: 16 residues. Germline CDR1 reads SGHVS; CDR2 reads FQNEAQ. The CDR3 protein is CASSPGQGVIDYGYTF. CDR3 nucleotides: TGTGCCAGCAGCCCGGGACAGGGGGTAATAGACTATGGCTACACCTTC. Drawing the rest from reference TRBV7-8 and TRBJ1-2, the complete variable domain is GAGVSQSPRYKVAKRGQDVALRCDPISGHVSLFWYQQALGQGPEFLTYFQNEAQLDKSGLPSDRFFAERPEGSVSTLKIQRTQQEDSAVYLCASSPGQGVIDYGYTFGSGTRLTVV.

The chain couples TRBV7-9 to TRBJ2-3; 10 positions agree with TRBD1. The germline gives CDR1 SEHNR, CDR2 FQNEAQ (reference sequence). Trimming at V came to 5 bases and at J to 6 bases, leaving 8 bases not matched to a gene. The CDR3 extends over 15 amino acids. The DNA for the CDR3 is TGTGCCAGCAGCAACCGGGACAGGGGACGTGATACGCAGTATTTT. Encoded protein: CASSNRDRGRDTQYF.

This chain links TRBV27 with TRBJ2-3; D is ambiguous. Germline V CDR1 and CDR2: MNHEY, SMNVEV (reference sequence). CDR3 length: 11 residues. V was pared by 2 bases and J by 5 bases, with 2 bases between. CDR3 sequence reads: CASSLGDTQYF. The CDR3 region has the DNA TGTGCCAGCAGTTTAGGAGATACGCAGTATTTT.

The chain joins TRBV7-2 to TRBJ2-2; possible D gene TRBD1, 5 bases. The CDR3 consists of 14 residues. Germline V lookup: CDR1 SGHTA, CDR2 FQGNSA. Between the trimmed V and J ends, which lost 5 bases and 2 bases, there was a span of 9 bases. CDR3 bases: TGTGCCAGCAGCAGGGGAAAAAACACCGGGGAGCTGTTTTTT. It is translated as CASSRGKNTGELFF. Together with reference TRBV7-2 and TRBJ2-2, the CDR3 gives the full variable domain: GAGVSQSPSNKVTEKGKDVELRCDPISGHTALYWYRQSLGQGLEFLIYFQGNSAPDKSGLPSDRFSAERTGGSVSTLTIQRTQQEDSAVYLCASSRGKNTGELFFGEGSRLTVL.

The chain uses TRBV4-3 and TRBJ1-1; D call uncertain. The CDR3 runs 14 residues. CDR1 LGHNA and CDR2 YSLEER come from the germline V gene. Trimming took 5 bases from V and 1 from J, leaving 11 bases between them. In nucleotides, the CDR3 is TGCGCCAGCAGCGTACAGACGGAGAACACTGAAGCTTTCTTT. Its protein product is CASSVQTENTEAFF.

This clone has only a few counts. The chain joins TRBV11-1 to TRBJ1-1; a possible D gene is TRBD1 (6 bases). Trimming took 6 bases from V and 5 from J, leaving 19 bases between them. Germline V gene sequence: CDR1 SGHAT, CDR2 FQDESV (reference sequence). The CDR3 totals 15 residues. CDR3 nucleotides: TGTGCCAGCAGAGACCTCTACAGGGAGGGGACTGAAGCTTTCTTT. It encodes CASRDLYREGTEAFF.

CDR3 residues: CASSGQGSSYNEQFF. DNA of the CDR3: TGTGCCAGCAGCGGACAGGGGAGCTCCTACAATGAGCAGTTCTTC. This chain uses TRBV9 with TRBJ2-1, with 8 bases that match TRBD1. The CDR3 has 15 amino acids. Trimming removed 3 bases from V and 0 bases from J; junction bases left unmatched: 2. The germline V gene has CDR1 SGDLS and CDR2 YYNGEE.

A word on this clone: Other DNA sequences in this specimen translate into the identical CDR3. The rearrangement joins TRBV3-1 (or the pseudogene TRBV3-2) to TRBJ2-7, with 9 nucleotides matching TRBD1. J gave up 4 bases and V 4 bases, and 2 bases lay outside the gene matches. Germline V lookup: CDR1 LGHDT, CDR2 YNNKEL (reference sequence). The length of the CDR3 is 13 residues. The CDR3 bases are TGTGCCAGCAGCCCGGACAGGGGTTACGAGCAGTACTTC. Protein product: CASSPDRGYEQYF.

The chain has TRBV12-3 or TRBV12-4 and TRBJ1-4; D call uncertain. The CDR3 covers 13 residues. Between the trimmed V and J ends, which lost 2 bases and 10 bases, there was a span of 11 bases. The CDR3 is CASSLRRSVKLFF. The DNA for the CDR3 is TGTGCCAGCAGTTTAAGAAGATCTGTAAAACTGTTTTTT.

This clone was detected only once. The chain employs TRBV18 and TRBJ2-3; 7 nucleotides agree with TRBD2. V dropped 6 bases and J dropped 1; count of bases not matched to a gene: 4. In germline, CDR1 is KGHSH, CDR2 LQKENI. This CDR3 contains 14 residues. The CDR3 nucleotides read TGTGCCAGCTCTAACCGGGAGGGCACAGATACGCAGTATTTT. Translation gives CASSNREGTDTQYF.